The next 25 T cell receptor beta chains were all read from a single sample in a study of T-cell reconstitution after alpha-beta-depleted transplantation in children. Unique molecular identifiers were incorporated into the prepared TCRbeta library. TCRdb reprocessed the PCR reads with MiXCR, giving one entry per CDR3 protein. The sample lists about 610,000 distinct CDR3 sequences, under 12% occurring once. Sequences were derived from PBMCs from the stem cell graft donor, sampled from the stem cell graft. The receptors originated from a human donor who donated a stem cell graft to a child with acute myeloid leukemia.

CDR3 protein: CASSVEGRADTGELFF. The CDR3 bases are TGTGCCAGCAGCGTAGAGGGGAGGGCGGACACCGGGGAGCTGTTTTTT. V is TRBV9 and J is TRBJ2-2; 7 nucleotides agree with TRBD2. Unmatched junction bases numbered 5, after V lost 0 bases and J lost 3 bases. The CDR3 has 16 residues. Germline assignment: CDR1 SGDLS and CDR2 YYNGEE.

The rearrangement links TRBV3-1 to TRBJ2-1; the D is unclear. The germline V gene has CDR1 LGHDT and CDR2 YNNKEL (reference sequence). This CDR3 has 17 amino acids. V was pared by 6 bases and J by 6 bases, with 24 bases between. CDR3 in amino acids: CASRSTSVEKGPNEQFF. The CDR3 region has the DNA TGTGCCAGCAGATCCACCTCAGTCGAGAAAGGGCCCAATGAGCAGTTCTTC.

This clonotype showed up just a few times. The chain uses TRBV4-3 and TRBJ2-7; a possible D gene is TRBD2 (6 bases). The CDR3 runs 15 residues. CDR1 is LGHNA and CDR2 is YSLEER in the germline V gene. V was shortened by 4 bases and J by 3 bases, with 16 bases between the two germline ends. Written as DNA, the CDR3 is TGCGCCAGCAGCCGCCACCTGGGACTGGACTACGAGCAGTACTTC. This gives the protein CASSRHLGLDYEQYF.

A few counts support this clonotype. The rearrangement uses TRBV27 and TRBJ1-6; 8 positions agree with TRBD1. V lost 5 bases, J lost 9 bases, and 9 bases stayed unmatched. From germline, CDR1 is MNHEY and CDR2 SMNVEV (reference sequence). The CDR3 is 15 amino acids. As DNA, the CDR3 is TGTGCCAGCAGTCCCGGACAGGGATGGGGTTCACCCCTCCACTTT. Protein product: CASSPGQGWGSPLHF.

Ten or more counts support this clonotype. The DNA for the CDR3 is TGTGCCAGCAGCTTAGAGGGTTGGGTTGAGCAGTTCTTC. Encoded protein: CASSLEGWVEQFF. The chain employs TRBV7-8 and TRBJ2-1; no reliable D call. Deletions cut 1 base from V and 9 bases from J, with 10 bases between. The CDR3 runs 13 residues. CDR1 and CDR2 (germline): SGHVS, FQNEAQ.

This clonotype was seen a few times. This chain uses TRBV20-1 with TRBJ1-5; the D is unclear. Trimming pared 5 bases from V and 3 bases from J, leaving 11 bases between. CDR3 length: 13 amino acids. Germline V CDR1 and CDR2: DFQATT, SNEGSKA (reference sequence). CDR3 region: CSAWETLNQPQHF. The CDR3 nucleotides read TGCAGTGCTTGGGAGACCCTCAATCAGCCCCAGCATTTT.

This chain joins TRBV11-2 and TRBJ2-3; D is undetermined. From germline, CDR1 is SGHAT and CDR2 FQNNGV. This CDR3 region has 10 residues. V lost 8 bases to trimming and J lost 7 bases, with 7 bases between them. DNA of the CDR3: TGTGCCAGCGCCGGAAATACGCAGTATTTT. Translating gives CASAGNTQYF.

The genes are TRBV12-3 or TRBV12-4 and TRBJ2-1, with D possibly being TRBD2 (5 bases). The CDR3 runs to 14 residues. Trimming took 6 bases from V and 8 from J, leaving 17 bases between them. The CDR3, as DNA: TGTGCCAGCAGAACGGTGGGAGTCCCCGATGAGCAGTTCTTC. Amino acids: CASRTVGVPDEQFF.

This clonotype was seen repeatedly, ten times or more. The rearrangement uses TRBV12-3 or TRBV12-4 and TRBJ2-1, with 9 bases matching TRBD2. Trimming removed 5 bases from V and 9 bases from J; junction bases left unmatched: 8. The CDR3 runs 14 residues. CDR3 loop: CASSIIAGDSEQFF. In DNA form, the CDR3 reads TGTGCCAGCAGTATAATAGCGGGAGATAGTGAGCAGTTCTTC.

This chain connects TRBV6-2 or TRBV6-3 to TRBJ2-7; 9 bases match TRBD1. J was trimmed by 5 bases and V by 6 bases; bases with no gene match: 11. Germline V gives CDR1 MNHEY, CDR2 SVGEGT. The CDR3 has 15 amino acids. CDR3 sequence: CASSERGQGHDEQYF. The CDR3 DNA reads TGTGCCAGCAGCGAACGGGGACAGGGTCACGACGAGCAGTACTTC.

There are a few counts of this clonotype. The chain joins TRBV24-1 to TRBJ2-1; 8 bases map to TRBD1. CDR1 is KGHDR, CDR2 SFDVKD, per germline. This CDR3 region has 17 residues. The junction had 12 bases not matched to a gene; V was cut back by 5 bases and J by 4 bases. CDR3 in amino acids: CATSALPQGAGYNEQFF. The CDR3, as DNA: TGTGCCACCAGTGCCTTACCCCAGGGGGCGGGATACAATGAGCAGTTCTTC.

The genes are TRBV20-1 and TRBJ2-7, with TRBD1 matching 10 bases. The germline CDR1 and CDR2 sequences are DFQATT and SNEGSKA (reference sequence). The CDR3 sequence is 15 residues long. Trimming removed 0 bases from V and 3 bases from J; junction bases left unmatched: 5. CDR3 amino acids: CSARDRQGAGYEQYF. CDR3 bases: TGCAGTGCTAGAGATCGACAGGGGGCGGGCTACGAGCAGTACTTC.

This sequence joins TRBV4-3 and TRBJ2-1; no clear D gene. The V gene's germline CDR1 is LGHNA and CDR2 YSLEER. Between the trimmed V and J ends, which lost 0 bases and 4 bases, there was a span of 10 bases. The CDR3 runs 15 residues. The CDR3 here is CASSQDHYHYNEQFF. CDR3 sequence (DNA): TGCGCCAGCAGCCAAGATCATTACCATTACAATGAGCAGTTCTTC.

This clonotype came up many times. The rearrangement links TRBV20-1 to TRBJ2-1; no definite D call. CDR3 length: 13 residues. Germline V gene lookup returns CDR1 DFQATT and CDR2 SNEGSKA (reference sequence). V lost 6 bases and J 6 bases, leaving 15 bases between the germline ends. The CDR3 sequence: CSAPAFASNEQFF. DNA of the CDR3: TGCAGTGCGCCCGCATTTGCCTCCAATGAGCAGTTCTTC.

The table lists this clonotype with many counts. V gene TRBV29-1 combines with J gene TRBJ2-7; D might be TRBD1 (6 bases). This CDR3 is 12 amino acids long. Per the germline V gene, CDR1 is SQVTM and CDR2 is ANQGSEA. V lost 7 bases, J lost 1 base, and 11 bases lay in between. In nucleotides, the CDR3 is TGCAGCGCCGGCGGACAGTCCTACGAGCAGTACTTC. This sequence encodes CSAGGQSYEQYF.

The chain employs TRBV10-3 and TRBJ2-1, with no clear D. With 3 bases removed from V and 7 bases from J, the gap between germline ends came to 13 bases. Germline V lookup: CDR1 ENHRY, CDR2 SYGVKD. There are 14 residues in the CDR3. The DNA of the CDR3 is TGTGCCATCAGTGACGCGGCCCTACGGAATGAGCAGTTCTTC. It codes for CAISDAALRNEQFF.

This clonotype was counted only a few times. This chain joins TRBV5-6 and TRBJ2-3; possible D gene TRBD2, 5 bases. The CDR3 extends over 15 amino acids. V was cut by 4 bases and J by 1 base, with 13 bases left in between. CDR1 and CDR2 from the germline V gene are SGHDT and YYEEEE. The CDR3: CASSPTAARTDTQYF. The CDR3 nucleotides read TGTGCCAGCAGCCCTACAGCGGCCCGCACAGATACGCAGTATTTT.

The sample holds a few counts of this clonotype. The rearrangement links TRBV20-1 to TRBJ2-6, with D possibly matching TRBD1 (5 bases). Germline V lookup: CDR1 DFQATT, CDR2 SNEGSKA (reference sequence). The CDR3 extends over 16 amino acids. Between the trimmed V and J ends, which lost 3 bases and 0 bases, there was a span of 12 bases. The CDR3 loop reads CSASGRESSGANVLTF. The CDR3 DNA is TGCAGTGCTAGCGGCAGGGAAAGCTCTGGGGCCAACGTCCTGACTTTC.

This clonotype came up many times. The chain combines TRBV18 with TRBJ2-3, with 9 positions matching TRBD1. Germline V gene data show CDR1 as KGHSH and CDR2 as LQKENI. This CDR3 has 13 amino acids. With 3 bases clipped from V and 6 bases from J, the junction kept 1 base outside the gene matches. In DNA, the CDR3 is TGTGCCAGCTCACCCGGGACAGGGGATACGCAGTATTTT. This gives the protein CASSPGTGDTQYF.

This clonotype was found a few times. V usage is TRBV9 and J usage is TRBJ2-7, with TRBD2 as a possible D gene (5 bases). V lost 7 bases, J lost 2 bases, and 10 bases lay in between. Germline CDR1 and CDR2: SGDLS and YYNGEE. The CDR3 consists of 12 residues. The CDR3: CASGGLTYEQYF. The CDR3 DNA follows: TGTGCCAGCGGAGGACTTACCTACGAGCAGTACTTC.

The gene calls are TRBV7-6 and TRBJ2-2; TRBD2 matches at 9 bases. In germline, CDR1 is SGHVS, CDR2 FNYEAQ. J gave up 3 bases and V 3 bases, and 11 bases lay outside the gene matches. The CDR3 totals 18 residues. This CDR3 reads CASSFLAGSPVDTGELFF. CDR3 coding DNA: TGTGCCAGCAGCTTTCTAGCGGGAAGTCCGGTGGACACCGGGGAGCTGTTTTTT.

The CDR3 region is CATTEAPGRPGELFF. CDR3 sequence (DNA): TGTGCCACCACCGAAGCTCCGGGACGTCCCGGGGAGCTGTTTTTT. The V gene is TRBV3-1, the J gene TRBJ2-2, with D possibly being TRBD1 or TRBD2 (5 bases each). From germline, CDR1 is LGHDT and CDR2 YNNKEL (reference sequence). V was shortened by 10 bases and J by 6 bases, with 21 bases between the two germline ends. There are 15 residues in the CDR3.

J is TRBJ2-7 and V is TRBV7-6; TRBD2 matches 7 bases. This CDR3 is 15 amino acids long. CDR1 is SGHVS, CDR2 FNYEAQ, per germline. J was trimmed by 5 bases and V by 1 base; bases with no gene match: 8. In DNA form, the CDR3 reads TGTGCCAGCAGCTTAGAATCAGCGGGAATCAACGAGCAGTACTTC. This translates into CASSLESAGINEQYF.

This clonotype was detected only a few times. The CDR3 bases are TGCAGTGCTAGAGAGGGAAGCTCCCGGTCTAGCACAGATACGCAGTATTTT. This sequence encodes CSAREGSSRSSTDTQYF. This chain links TRBV20-1 with TRBJ2-3; D is unresolved. From germline, CDR1 is DFQATT and CDR2 SNEGSKA (reference sequence). V was cut by 0 bases and J by 0 bases, with 16 bases left in between. CDR3 length: 17 residues.

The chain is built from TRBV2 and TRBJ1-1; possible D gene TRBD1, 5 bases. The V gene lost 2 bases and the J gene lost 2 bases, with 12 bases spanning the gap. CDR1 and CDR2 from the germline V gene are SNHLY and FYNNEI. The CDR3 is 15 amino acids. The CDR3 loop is CASSETRQSNTEAFF. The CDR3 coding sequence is TGTGCCAGCAGTGAAACCCGACAGTCCAACACTGAAGCTTTCTTT.